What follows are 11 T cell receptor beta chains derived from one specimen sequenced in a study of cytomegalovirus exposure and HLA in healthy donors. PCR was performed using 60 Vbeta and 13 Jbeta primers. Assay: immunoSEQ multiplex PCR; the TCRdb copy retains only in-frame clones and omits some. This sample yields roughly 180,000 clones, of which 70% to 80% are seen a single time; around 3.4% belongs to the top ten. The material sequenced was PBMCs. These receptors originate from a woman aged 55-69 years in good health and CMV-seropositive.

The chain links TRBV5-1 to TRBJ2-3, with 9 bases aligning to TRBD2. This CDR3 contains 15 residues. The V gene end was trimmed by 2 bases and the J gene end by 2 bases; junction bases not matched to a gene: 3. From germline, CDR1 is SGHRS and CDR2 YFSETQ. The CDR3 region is CASSLASGNTDTQYF. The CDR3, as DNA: TGCGCCAGCAGCTTAGCTAGCGGGAACACAGATACGCAGTATTTT.

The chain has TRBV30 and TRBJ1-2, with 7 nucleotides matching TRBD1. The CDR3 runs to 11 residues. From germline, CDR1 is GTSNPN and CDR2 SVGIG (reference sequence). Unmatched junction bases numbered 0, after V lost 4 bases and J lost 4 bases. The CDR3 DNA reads TGTGCCTGGACAGGGGGCTATGGCTACACCTTC. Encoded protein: CAWTGGYGYTF.

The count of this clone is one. The CDR3 DNA reads TGTGCCAGTAAAGCAGCGGGGTACAATGAGCAGTTCTTC. Residues: CASKAAGYNEQFF. This sequence joins TRBV2 and TRBJ2-1, with 7 bases fitting TRBD2. The CDR3 is 13 residues long. Per the germline V gene, CDR1 is SNHLY and CDR2 is FYNNEI. Unmatched junction bases numbered 6, after V lost 9 bases and J lost 4 bases. Using reference TRBV2 and TRBJ2-1 for the parts outside the CDR3, the full variable domain is EPEVTQTPSHQVTQMGQEVILRCVPISNHLYFYWYRQILGQKVEFLVSFYNNEISEKSEIFDDQFSVERPDGSNFTLKIRSTKLEDSAMYFCASKAAGYNEQFFGPGTRLTVL.

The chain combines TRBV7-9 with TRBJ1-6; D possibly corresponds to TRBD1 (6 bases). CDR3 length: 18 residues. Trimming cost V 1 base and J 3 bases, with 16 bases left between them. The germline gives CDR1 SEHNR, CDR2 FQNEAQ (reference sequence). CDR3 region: CASSLGDNRVGYNSPLHF. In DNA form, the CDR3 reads TGTGCCAGCAGCTTAGGGGACAACAGGGTGGGCTATAATTCACCCCTCCACTTT.

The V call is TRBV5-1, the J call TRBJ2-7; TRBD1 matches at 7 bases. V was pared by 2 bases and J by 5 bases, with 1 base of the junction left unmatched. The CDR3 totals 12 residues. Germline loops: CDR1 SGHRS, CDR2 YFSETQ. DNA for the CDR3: TGCGCCAGCAGCTTAACAGGGGACGAGCAGTACTTC. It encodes CASSLTGDEQYF. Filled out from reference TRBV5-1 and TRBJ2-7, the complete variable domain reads KAGVTQTPRYLIKTRGQQVTLSCSPISGHRSVSWYQQTPGQGLQFLFEYFSETQRNKGNFPGRFSGRQFSNSRSEMNVSTLELGDSALYLCASSLTGDEQYFGPGTRLTVT.

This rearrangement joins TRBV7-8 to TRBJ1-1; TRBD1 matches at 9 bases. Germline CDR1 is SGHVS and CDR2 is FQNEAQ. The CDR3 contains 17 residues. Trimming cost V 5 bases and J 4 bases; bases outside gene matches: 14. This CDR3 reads CASSPRTGAPQGTEAFF. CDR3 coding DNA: TGTGCCAGCAGCCCCCGGACAGGGGCACCCCAAGGCACTGAAGCTTTCTTT.

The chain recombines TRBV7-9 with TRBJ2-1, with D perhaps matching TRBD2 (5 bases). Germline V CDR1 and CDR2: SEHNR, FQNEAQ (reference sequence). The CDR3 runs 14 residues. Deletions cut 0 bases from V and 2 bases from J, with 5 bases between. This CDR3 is CASSLAGAYNEQFF. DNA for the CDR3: TGTGCCAGCAGCTTAGCGGGAGCCTACAATGAGCAGTTCTTC.

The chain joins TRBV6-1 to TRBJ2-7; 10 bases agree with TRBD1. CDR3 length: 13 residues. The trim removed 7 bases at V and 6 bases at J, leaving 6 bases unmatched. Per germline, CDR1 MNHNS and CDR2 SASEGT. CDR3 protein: CASTRQGAVEQYF. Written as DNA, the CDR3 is TGTGCCAGCACAAGACAGGGGGCCGTCGAGCAGTACTTC.

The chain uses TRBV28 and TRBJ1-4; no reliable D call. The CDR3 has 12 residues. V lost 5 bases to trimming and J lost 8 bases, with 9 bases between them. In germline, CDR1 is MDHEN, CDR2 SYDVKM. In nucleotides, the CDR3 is TGTGCCAGCAGTCCCCTCGGGGAAAAACTGTTTTTT. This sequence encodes CASSPLGEKLFF.

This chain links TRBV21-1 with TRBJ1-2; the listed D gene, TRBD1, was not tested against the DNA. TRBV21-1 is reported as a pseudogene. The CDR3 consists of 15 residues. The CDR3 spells CASSSEGQEYYGYTF. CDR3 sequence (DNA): TGTGCCAGCAGCTCCGAGGGACAGGAGTACTATGGCTACACCTTC.

CDR3 protein: CAWSGGEAGEGVKETQYF. CDR3 coding DNA: TGTGCCTGGAGTGGGGGGGAAGCGGGGGAGGGTGTTAAAGAGACCCAGTACTTC. J is TRBJ2-5 and V is TRBV30; 8 nucleotides align to TRBD2. CDR3 size: 18 residues. Looked up from germline, CDR1 is GTSNPN and CDR2 is SVGIG (reference sequence). V was pared by 1 base and J by 3 bases, with 16 bases of the junction left unmatched.